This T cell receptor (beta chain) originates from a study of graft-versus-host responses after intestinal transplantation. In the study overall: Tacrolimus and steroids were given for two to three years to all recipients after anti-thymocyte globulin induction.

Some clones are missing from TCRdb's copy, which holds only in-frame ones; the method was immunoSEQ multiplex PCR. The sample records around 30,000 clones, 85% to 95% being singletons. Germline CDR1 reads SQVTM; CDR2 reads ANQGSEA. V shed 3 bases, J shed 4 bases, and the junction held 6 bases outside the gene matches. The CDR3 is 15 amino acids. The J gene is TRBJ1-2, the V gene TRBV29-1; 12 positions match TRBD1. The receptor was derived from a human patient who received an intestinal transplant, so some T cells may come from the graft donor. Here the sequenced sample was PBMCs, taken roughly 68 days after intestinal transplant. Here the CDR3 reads CSVEGTGGSGYGYTF. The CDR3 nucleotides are TGCAGCGTTGAGGGGACAGGGGGCTCAGGCTATGGCTACACCTTC.